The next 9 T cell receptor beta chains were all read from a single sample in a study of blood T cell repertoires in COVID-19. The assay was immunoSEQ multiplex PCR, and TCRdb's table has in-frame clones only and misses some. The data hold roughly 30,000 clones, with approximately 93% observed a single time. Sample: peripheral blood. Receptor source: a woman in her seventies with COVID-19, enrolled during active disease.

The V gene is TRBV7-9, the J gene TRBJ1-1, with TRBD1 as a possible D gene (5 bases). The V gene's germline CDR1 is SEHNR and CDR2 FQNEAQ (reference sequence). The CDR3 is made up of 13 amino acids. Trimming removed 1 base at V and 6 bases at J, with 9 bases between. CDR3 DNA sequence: TGTGCCAGCAGCTTAGACGGGGGGGCTGAAGCTTTCTTT. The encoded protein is CASSLDGGAEAFF.

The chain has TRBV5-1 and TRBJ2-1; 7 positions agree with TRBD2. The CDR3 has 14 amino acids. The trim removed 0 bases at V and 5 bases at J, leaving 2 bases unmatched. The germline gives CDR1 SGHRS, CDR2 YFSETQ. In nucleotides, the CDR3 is TGCGCCAGCAGCTTGGTAGCGGGCAACAATGAGCAGTTCTTC. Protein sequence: CASSLVAGNNEQFF.

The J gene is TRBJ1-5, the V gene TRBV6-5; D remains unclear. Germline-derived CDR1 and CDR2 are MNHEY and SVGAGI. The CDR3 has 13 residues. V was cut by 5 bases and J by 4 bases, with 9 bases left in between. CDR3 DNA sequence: TGTGCCAGCAGTCCCAGCGGGAATCAGCCCCAGCATTTT. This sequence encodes CASSPSGNQPQHF.

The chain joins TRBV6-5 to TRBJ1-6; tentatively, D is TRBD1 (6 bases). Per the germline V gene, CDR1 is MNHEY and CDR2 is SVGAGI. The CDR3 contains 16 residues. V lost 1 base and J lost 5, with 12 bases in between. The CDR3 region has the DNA TGTGCCAGCAGTTACTATTCCGGGACAAATAATTCACCCCTCCACTTT. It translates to CASSYYSGTNNSPLHF.

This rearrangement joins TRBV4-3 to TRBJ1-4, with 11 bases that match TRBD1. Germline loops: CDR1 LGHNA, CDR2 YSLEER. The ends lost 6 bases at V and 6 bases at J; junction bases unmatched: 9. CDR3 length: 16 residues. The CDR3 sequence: CASSTTPGQGDEKLFF. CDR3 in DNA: TGCGCCAGCAGTACAACACCGGGACAGGGGGATGAAAAACTGTTTTTT.

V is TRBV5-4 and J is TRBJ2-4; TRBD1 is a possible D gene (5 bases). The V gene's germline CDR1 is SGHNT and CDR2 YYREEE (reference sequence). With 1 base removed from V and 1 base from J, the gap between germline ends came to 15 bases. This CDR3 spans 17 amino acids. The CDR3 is CASSLLNQGQAKNIQYF. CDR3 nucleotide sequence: TGTGCCAGCAGCTTGTTAAATCAGGGTCAGGCCAAAAACATTCAGTACTTC.

For the CDR3, the DNA is TGTGCCAGTAGAGGATGGGGGACAGGTAACACTGAAGCTTTCTTT. This encodes CASRGWGTGNTEAFF. V usage is TRBV19 and J usage is TRBJ1-1; 8 bases map to TRBD1. Germline CDR1 is LNHDA and CDR2 is SQIVND (reference sequence). The CDR3 sequence is 15 residues long. Trimming cost V 6 bases and J 2 bases; bases outside gene matches: 8.

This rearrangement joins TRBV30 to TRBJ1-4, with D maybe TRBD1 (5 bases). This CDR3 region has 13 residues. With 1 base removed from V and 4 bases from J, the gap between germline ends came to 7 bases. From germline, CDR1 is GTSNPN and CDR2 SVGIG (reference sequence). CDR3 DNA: TGTGCCTGGAGTGGGCAGGGTAATGAAAAACTGTTTTTT. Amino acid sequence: CAWSGQGNEKLFF.

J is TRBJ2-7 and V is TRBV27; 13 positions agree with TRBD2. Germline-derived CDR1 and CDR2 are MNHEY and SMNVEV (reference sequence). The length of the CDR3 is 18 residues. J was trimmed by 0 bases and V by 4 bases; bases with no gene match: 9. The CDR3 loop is CASSSSPRTSGSSYEQYF. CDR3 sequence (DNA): TGTGCCAGCAGTTCTTCACCTCGGACTAGCGGGAGCTCCTACGAGCAGTACTTC.